This T cell receptor (beta chain) was sequenced in a study of neoadjuvant anti-PD-1 for oral cavity cancer (dated by TCRdb to the early 2020s). Regarding the complete study: Before curative-intent surgical resection, most patients were given three to four biweekly doses of nivolumab at 3 mg/kg. The parent correlative cohort included over nine patients, with an approximately 30% response rate. Patients with complete response, partial response or stable disease by RECIST 1.1 were defined as responders, whereas patients with progression were defined as non-responders. For patients who did not progress, a fourth nivolumab dose was given around day 43, followed by definitive surgical resection on days 50-56. What the study reported, not specific to this receptor: A higher pretreatment blood Treg/Th17 ratio correlated with both higher pretreatment blood TCRbeta clonality and lower post-treatment tumor TCRbeta clonality. After neoadjuvant nivolumab, significantly higher T cell clonality (Gini index) was found within PBMCs in non-responders than in responders. The TCR analyses had only three patients in each response group, and the authors called for validation in larger cohorts.

For deep sequencing, PBMC libraries mostly used around 500 ng of input genomic DNA, with six replicates for each sample. Following the manufacturer's instructions, the team built TCRbeta libraries using the immunoSEQ hsTCRbeta kit. The finished libraries were brought together in one pool at approximately 3 nM, which was then read using an Illumina NovaSeq 6000 S4 flow cell. In the authors' own workflow: Raw data preprocessing and quality control were performed with the immunoSEQ Analyzer. The analysis was limited to productive rearrangements, and each clonotype was defined by a unique CDR3 amino acid sequence. Repertoire clonality was estimated as the Gini-Simpson index, which was computed with the R package tcR. Gini indices were compared with Student's t test, and associations with tumor size change were assessed by Pearson correlation. Not all clones reach the TCRdb copy of this immuneACCESS table, which keeps in-frame sequences only. Checked studies attribute under half of the gap to unresolved V genes and leave the rest unexplained. For V, J and clone size, that table is used; D and trimming come from the DNA. This sample is represented by about 79,000 clones; 65% to 85% of them were singletons. Together, the top ten hold more than 3% of the sample.

On this clone itself: Its antigen is unknown. Base qualities are missing; no much larger clone stands one base away.

The sample's time point label, in plain terms: before neoadjuvant nivolumab. None of the patients had received prior systemic or radiation treatment, and all were newly diagnosed with stage II-IVA oral cavity squamous cell carcinoma. The cohort consisted of patients with HPV-negative, locally advanced oral cavity squamous cell carcinoma. Peripheral blood mononuclear cells were analyzed directly and were not maintained or expanded in culture. The samples were drawn from a longitudinal correlative study tied to a single-arm phase II trial testing neoadjuvant nivolumab in oral cavity squamous cell carcinoma. Subject-matched pre- and post-treatment PBMCs and tumors from three responders and three non-responders underwent genomic DNA-based TCRbeta sequencing. Peripheral blood mononuclear cells were collected once before nivolumab treatment and again after treatment, at the time of surgery. Genomic DNA was isolated from PBMCs using the Maxwell RSC DNA from Cells kit.

The CDR3 sequence holds 14 residues, the cysteine and phenylalanine included. Only the CDR3 region is kept as DNA, spanning 42 bases read in frame from base 1. V drops 11 bases and J drops 4 bases, leaving 18 bases in between. CDR1 MNHNS and CDR2 SASEGT are derived from the germline V gene. The receptor chain draws on TRBV6-1 and TRBJ1-3; a tentative D call is TRBD1 (5 bases match). The sample was PBMCs, taken before nivolumab (anti-PD-1) treatment. The sequence derives from a person aged 40-85 years with oral cavity squamous cell carcinoma. The CDR3 in this case is CAGGTRDWGNTIYF. The DNA reads TGTGCCGGAGGGACGAGAGACTGGGGAAACACCATATATTTT.